Below, 7 T cell receptor beta chains from the same sample are listed, as sequenced in a study of shared T cell receptors in the human thymus. Repertoires were generated with immunoSEQ multiplex PCR, while TCRdb's copy carries only in-frame clones and drops some. The sample holds hundreds of thousands of clones, over 75% seen once. This same sample was also part of a study on human thymus T cells.

Sequencing used thymocytes. The receptors were sampled from a boy in the first two years of life with a congenital heart defect.

This clone was counted a single time. This rearrangement joins TRBV13 to TRBJ1-4, with D unclear. The germline V gene has CDR1 PRHDT and CDR2 FYEKMQ (reference sequence). Trimming removed 6 bases from V and 2 bases from J, with 16 bases in between. The CDR3 is 16 amino acids. The CDR3 region is CASRPRASGTNEKLFF. In DNA form, the CDR3 reads TGTGCCAGCAGACCCCGTGCTTCCGGGACTAATGAAAAACTGTTTTTT.

The V and J genes are TRBV4-2 and TRBJ2-5; 9 nucleotides align to TRBD2. CDR1 is LGHNA and CDR2 is YNFKEQ in the germline V gene. The CDR3 spans 17 residues. V dropped 4 bases and J dropped 6; count of bases not matched to a gene: 15. The CDR3 DNA reads as TGTGCCAGCAGCCCCTCAGCGGCGGGACTAGCTCTACAGACCCAGTACTTC. The encoded protein is CASSPSAAGLALQTQYF.

The V gene is TRBV29-1, the J gene TRBJ2-7; D is unresolved. Between the trimmed V and J ends, which lost 0 bases and 0 bases, there was a span of 6 bases. CDR3 size: 13 residues. Germline assignment: CDR1 SQVTM and CDR2 ANQGSEA. CDR3 nucleotides: TGCAGCGTTGAAGAGGCTGCCTCCTACGAGCAGTACTTC. Its protein is CSVEEAASYEQYF.

The V gene is TRBV28, the J gene TRBJ2-7, with 9 bases identical to TRBD2. The germline CDR1 and CDR2 sequences are MDHEN and SYDVKM. The CDR3 is 17 amino acids. Losses at the gene ends were 0 bases for V and 2 bases for J; bases not matched to a gene: 8. The CDR3 DNA reads TGTGCCAGCAGTTTATGCCGGCCTAGCGGGACGACCTACGAGCAGTACTTC. Its translation is CASSLCRPSGTTYEQYF.

The chain has TRBV14 and TRBJ2-7; weak D call: TRBD1 (6 bases). The ends were cut back, 4 bases at V and 5 bases at J, with 18 bases in the middle. There are 15 residues in the CDR3. Germline loops: CDR1 SGHDN, CDR2 FVKESK. CDR3 loop: CASSRRTALLHEQYF. The CDR3 coding sequence is TGTGCCAGCAGCCGGAGGACAGCCCTCCTCCACGAGCAGTACTTC.

The sample holds one count of this clone. The rearrangement links TRBV11-2 to TRBJ1-3; D possibly corresponds to TRBD1 (6 bases). The CDR3 consists of 16 residues. In germline, CDR1 is SGHAT, CDR2 FQNNGV. Trimming took off 0 bases at V and 0 bases at J, with 9 bases between the two ends. CDR3 nucleotides: TGTGCCAGCAGCTTAGAGAGGGGGGGCTCTGGAAACACCATATATTTT. It yields the protein CASSLERGGSGNTIYF.

The chain couples TRBV7-9 to TRBJ2-7, with 8 bases identical to TRBD2. The V gene's germline CDR1 is SEHNR and CDR2 FQNEAQ (reference sequence). The J segment lost 0 bases and the V segment lost 9 bases, leaving 1 base of the junction unmatched. The CDR3 runs to 12 residues. The CDR3 region has the DNA TGTGCCAGTCGGGAGGGCTCCTACGAGCAGTACTTC. This gives the protein CASREGSYEQYF.